The rows below give T cell receptor beta chains drawn from one sample of a study of post-analysis software for immune sequencing data. TCRdb redid the calling of the PCR reads with MiXCR, one entry per CDR3 protein. The table has some 700,000 distinct CDR3 sequences, approximately 60% seen once. The sequencing sample was made of blood. The receptor set was obtained from a girl aged 2 to 10 with multiple sclerosis. Both conserved end residues are part of each CDR3. A D gene is named only where the DNA matches it firmly. The size of a clone is reported for some rows only, either as once, few or many, or as a class for expanded clones.

clone_size j_call v_call d_call cdr3_aa cdr3_nt
. TRBJ1-2 TRBV20-1 TRBD1 CSARDLRTGAHSYGYTF TGCAGTGCTAGAGATCTTCGGACAGGGGCACACTCATATGGCTACACCTTC
. TRBJ1-5 TRBV12-3/TRBV12-4 TRBD1 CASSLTGGNNQPQHF TGTGCCAGCAGTCTAACAGGGGGGAACAATCAGCCCCAGCATTTT
. TRBJ2-1 TRBV19 TRBD1 CASSMDRVYEQFF TGTGCCAGTAGCATGGACAGGGTCTATGAGCAGTTCTTC
. TRBJ2-7 TRBV7-2 . CASSLGTGPGHEQYF TGTGCCAGCAGCTTAGGTACAGGGCCGGGACACGAGCAGTACTTC
. TRBJ2-6 TRBV20-1 . CSAGDLRSGANVLTF TGCAGTGCTGGGGACCTCAGATCTGGGGCCAACGTCCTGACTTTC
. TRBJ1-2 TRBV7-2 . CASSLDVGPYGYTF TGTGCCAGCAGCTTAGATGTGGGGCCCTATGGCTACACCTTC
. TRBJ2-3 TRBV20-1 . CSARGAIFADTQYF TGCAGTGCAAGGGGGGCGATCTTCGCAGATACGCAGTATTTT
few TRBJ2-7 TRBV7-9 . CASSLIRVGYEQYF TGTGCCAGCAGCTTAATCCGGGTAGGGTACGAGCAGTACTTC
. TRBJ1-2 TRBV9 TRBD1 CASSAQGALDGYTF TGTGCCAGCAGCGCACAGGGGGCCCTCGATGGCTACACCTTC
few TRBJ1-1 TRBV20-1 . CSALRNPGNTEAFF TGCAGTGCCCTCCGCAACCCCGGGAACACTGAAGCTTTCTTT
few TRBJ2-5 TRBV7-2 TRBD1 CASSIRTGKETQYF TGTGCCAGCAGCATTCGGACAGGGAAAGAGACCCAGTACTTC
. TRBJ2-3 TRBV7-2 . CASRPHEGWADTQYF TGTGCCAGCAGGCCCCATGAGGGTTGGGCAGATACGCAGTATTTT
. TRBJ2-7 TRBV5-1 TRBD2 CASSPGLAGATEQYF TGCGCCAGCAGCCCCGGACTAGCGGGAGCCACCGAGCAGTACTTC
. TRBJ1-5 TRBV6-2/TRBV6-3 . CASSKGGSNQPQHF TGTGCCAGCAGCAAGGGAGGCAGCAATCAGCCCCAGCATTTT
once TRBJ2-7 TRBV5-1 . CASSFGLVGGGNYEQYF TGCGCCAGCAGCTTCGGCCTGGTGGGGGGTGGTAATTACGAGCAGTACTTC
. TRBJ2-1 TRBV5-1 TRBD2 CASSLRDSGGPTGEQFF TGCGCCAGCAGCTTGAGGGATAGCGGGGGGCCAACAGGGGAGCAGTTCTTC
. TRBJ2-2 TRBV29-1 . CSVGVGTPSVELFF TGCAGCGTTGGGGTGGGGACCCCCTCTGTTGAGCTGTTTTTT
. TRBJ2-1 TRBV2 . CASSGGNLNGEQFF TGTGCCAGCAGTGGAGGAAACTTAAACGGTGAGCAGTTCTTC
. TRBJ2-1 TRBV29-1 TRBD1 CSVDVDRPGYEQFF TGCAGCGTTGATGTGGACAGGCCCGGGTATGAGCAGTTCTTC
. TRBJ2-1 TRBV20-1 TRBD2 CSASSLAGVGVGEQFF TGCAGTGCTAGTTCTCTAGCGGGAGTGGGTGTGGGTGAGCAGTTCTTC
. TRBJ2-1 TRBV11-2 . CASSLVSPNNEQFF TGTGCCAGCAGCTTAGTATCCCCAAACAATGAGCAGTTCTTC
. TRBJ1-2 TRBV6-6 TRBD1 CASSYPGTANYGYTF TGTGCCAGCAGTTACCCGGGGACAGCTAACTATGGCTACACCTTC
. TRBJ2-5 TRBV20-1 . CSARMMTKGDQETQYF TGCAGTGCTAGGATGATGACCAAGGGGGACCAAGAGACCCAGTACTTC
. TRBJ2-3 TRBV5-6 TRBD2 CASSWRGLAGISTDTQYF TGTGCCAGCAGCTGGAGGGGACTAGCGGGCATCAGCACAGATACGCAGTATTTT
. TRBJ1-2 TRBV20-1 TRBD1 CSATRQGINYGYTF TGCAGTGCTACCCGACAGGGAATTAACTATGGCTACACCTTC
. TRBJ1-1 TRBV20-1 . CSASPVRGGNTEAFF TGCAGTGCTAGCCCCGTGAGAGGGGGGAACACTGAAGCTTTCTTT
. TRBJ2-7 TRBV6-6 . CASSYSFYEQYF TGTGCCAGCAGTTACTCGTTCTACGAGCAGTACTTC
. TRBJ2-7 TRBV20-1 . CSVVWTEGGIYEQYF TGCAGTGTGGTGTGGACAGAGGGCGGTATCTACGAGCAGTACTTC
. TRBJ2-1 TRBV30 TRBD2 CAWNTGLAEDGEQFF TGTGCCTGGAACACGGGACTAGCTGAGGACGGTGAGCAGTTCTTC
. TRBJ2-5 TRBV7-9 . CASRATGFGETQYF TGTGCCAGCAGGGCTACAGGGTTTGGAGAGACCCAGTACTTC
medium-sized TRBJ1-4 TRBV11-2 . CASSLGVRGKLFF TGTGCCAGCAGCTTAGGCGTAAGAGGAAAACTGTTTTTT
few TRBJ1-1 TRBV7-9 . CASSGREARSLNTEAFF TGTGCCAGCAGCGGCAGGGAGGCCAGATCCTTGAACACTGAAGCTTTCTTT
. TRBJ2-7 TRBV6-6 TRBD2 CASSYSPSGTVTYEQYF TGTGCCAGCAGTTACTCGCCTAGCGGGACAGTGACCTACGAGCAGTACTTC
. TRBJ2-1 TRBV20-1 . CSAIEGPNEQFF TGCAGTGCTATCGAGGGACCGAATGAGCAGTTCTTC
. TRBJ2-1 TRBV29-1 . CSVDARGEYNEQFF TGCAGCGTTGATGCTCGCGGGGAGTACAATGAGCAGTTCTTC
few TRBJ1-4 TRBV4-1 . CASTRNWGDGDEKLFF TGCGCCAGCACCAGAAACTGGGGGGACGGGGATGAAAAACTGTTTTTT
. TRBJ2-5 TRBV20-1 . CSARDYYQETQYF TGCAGTGCTAGAGACTACTACCAAGAGACCCAGTACTTC
. TRBJ2-1 TRBV9 . CASSVVGGAYNEQFF TGTGCCAGCAGCGTAGTGGGGGGCGCTTACAATGAGCAGTTCTTC
. TRBJ2-3 TRBV2 TRBD2 CACSVGTTSSTDTQYF TGTGCCTGCAGTGTCGGGACTACCTCTAGCACAGATACGCAGTATTTT
. TRBJ2-1 TRBV29-1 TRBD2 CSAPSSGGSSYNEQFF TGCAGCGCCCCTAGTAGCGGGGGTTCCTCCTACAATGAGCAGTTCTTC
. TRBJ1-1 TRBV7-9 TRBD1 CASSSDPGQINTEAFF TGTGCCAGCAGTTCCGATCCGGGACAGATTAACACTGAAGCTTTCTTT
. TRBJ2-7 TRBV20-1 . CSAGYSGLSYEQYF TGCAGTGCTGGCTACAGCGGGCTCTCCTACGAGCAGTACTTC
. TRBJ2-5 TRBV11-1 TRBD2 CASSLAPAGVVGNEQYF TGTGCCAGCAGCTTAGCCCCCGCGGGAGTGGTCGGCAATGAGCAGTACTTC
. TRBJ2-5 TRBV24-1 TRBD1 CATSEVTGVGETQYF TGTGCCACCAGTGAGGTAACAGGGGTCGGGGAGACCCAGTACTTC
. TRBJ2-1 TRBV6-1 TRBD2 CASRRGTSGYTYNEQFF TGTGCCAGCAGGCGAGGGACTAGCGGCTATACCTACAATGAGCAGTTCTTC
many TRBJ2-4 TRBV4-2 . CASSPEEAKNIQYF TGTGCCAGCAGCCCCGAGGAAGCCAAAAACATTCAGTACTTC
. TRBJ2-7 TRBV12-3/TRBV12-4 TRBD1 CASSFGWGDRVPYEQYF TGTGCCAGCAGTTTTGGGTGGGGGGACAGGGTTCCCTACGAGCAGTACTTC
. TRBJ2-6 TRBV24-1 . CATAGGPSGGVLTF TGTGCCACAGCCGGGGGCCCTTCGGGGGGCGTCCTGACTTTC
. TRBJ2-7 TRBV7-9 TRBD2 CASSLVTSAAYEQYF TGTGCCAGCAGCTTAGTAACTAGCGCTGCCTACGAGCAGTACTTC
. TRBJ2-1 TRBV29-1 TRBD2 CSVELGLGFYTYNEQFF TGCAGCGTTGAGTTGGGACTAGGCTTTTATACCTACAATGAGCAGTTCTTC
. TRBJ2-7 TRBV29-1 . CSVEDQGGGGEQYF TGCAGCGTTGAAGATCAAGGGGGAGGGGGCGAGCAGTACTTC
. TRBJ1-2 TRBV12-3/TRBV12-4 TRBD1 CASSPDRGSANYGYTF TGTGCCAGCAGCCCGGACAGGGGCTCAGCTAACTATGGCTACACCTTC
few TRBJ2-4 TRBV7-2 . CASSLEQGGYIQYF TGTGCCAGCAGCTTAGAGCAGGGGGGGTACATTCAGTACTTC
. TRBJ1-1 TRBV12-3/TRBV12-4 . CASSTSAEAFF TGTGCCAGCAGTACCAGTGCTGAAGCTTTCTTT